The present T cell receptor beta chain was sequenced within a study of shared clonotypes between healthy human individuals. V lost 6 bases and J lost 0; bases outside the gene matches: 7. Germline V gene lookup returns CDR1 SEHNR and CDR2 FQNEAQ (reference sequence). This CDR3 spans 18 amino acids. Assay used: immunoSEQ multiplex PCR; TCRdb lists only in-frame clones, some missing. The repertoire has about 2,500,000 clones, more than 90% of them found once; the top ten carry over 0.12%. Sequencing was done on a sample of naive CD4+ T cells sorted from blood. Subset given: CD45RA+ positively selected. This TCR was recovered from a man aged 18 to 30 in good health. The rearrangement joins TRBV7-9 to TRBJ2-2, with 13 bases fitting TRBD2. This chain's CDR3 is CASRIGLAGAPNTGELFF. The DNA of the CDR3 is TGTGCCAGCAGAATCGGACTAGCGGGGGCCCCGAACACCGGGGAGCTGTTTTTT. The variable domain in full, completed from reference TRBV7-9 and TRBJ2-2, reads DTGVSQNPRHKITKRGQNVTFRCDPISEHNRLYWYRQTLGQGPEFLTYFQNEAQLEKSRLLSDRFSAERPKGSFSTLEIQRTEQGDSAMYLCASRIGLAGAPNTGELFFGEGSRLTVL.